This entry describes one T cell receptor beta chain. Profiled with immunoSEQ multiplex PCR; TCRdb holds only in-frame clones, not every one. This sample has more than 70,000 clones, with roughly 85% found just once. These data belong to a study of T cell clones after liver transplantation. V dropped 7 bases and J dropped 4 bases, with 7 bases sitting between them. Germline loops: CDR1 MNHEY, CDR2 SMNVEV (reference sequence). This CDR3 contains 11 residues. This sequence joins TRBV27 and TRBJ1-1; D uncertain. The TCR originated in a human patient who received a liver transplant. Some T cells may be transferred from the graft donor. Sequenced here: CD4+ T cells from blood, sampled at the 22-month timepoint. The CDR3 sequence is CASNRGTEAFF. The CDR3 DNA sequence: TGTGCCAGCAACCGAGGCACTGAAGCTTTCTTT.